One sample yielded the 30 T cell receptor beta chains listed below, sequenced in a study of graft-versus-host responses after intestinal transplantation. Profiling relied on immunoSEQ multiplex PCR, and the TCRdb table lists in-frame clones only, not all of them. Counted here are around 33,000 clones, over 85% occurring once; the ten biggest clones make up about 0.8%. Sequenced material: PBMCs, taken 16 days after intestinal transplant. These TCRs come from a human patient who received an intestinal transplant, so some T cells may come from the graft donor.

This chain joins TRBV5-1 and TRBJ2-1, with a tentative D call TRBD1 (5 bases). Germline V gene data show CDR1 as SGHRS and CDR2 as YFSETQ. Trimming shortened V by 4 bases and J by 8 bases, and 16 bases separated the two germline ends. The CDR3 contains 14 residues. For the CDR3, the DNA is TGCGCCAGCAGCCTCGAAAGGAGCAGGGATGAGCAGTTCTTC. It yields the protein CASSLERSRDEQFF. Full variable domain (missing parts from reference TRBV5-1 and TRBJ2-1): KAGVTQTPRYLIKTRGQQVTLSCSPISGHRSVSWYQQTPGQGLQFLFEYFSETQRNKGNFPGRFSGRQFSNSRSEMNVSTLELGDSALYLCASSLERSRDEQFFGPGTRLTVL.

This clone came up once. The chain has TRBV19 and TRBJ2-7, with D perhaps given as TRBD1 or TRBD2 (5 bases each). CDR3 length: 13 amino acids. Trimming pared 8 bases from V and 4 bases from J, leaving 15 bases between. Germline CDR1 is LNHDA and CDR2 is SQIVND (reference sequence). CDR3 sequence: CASSDSEGYEQYF. The DNA for the CDR3 is TGTGCCAGTTCCGACAGTGAGGGTTACGAGCAGTACTTC.

This clone was counted a few times. J is TRBJ2-3 and V is TRBV7-8; D is perhaps TRBD2 (5 bases). Germline values: CDR1 SGHVS, CDR2 FQNEAQ. V was shortened by 1 base and J by 5 bases, with 13 bases between the two germline ends. This CDR3 is 15 amino acids long. As DNA, the CDR3 is TGTGCCAGCAGCTTAGGGGTGGGCGGGTTAGATACGCAGTATTTT. Its translation: CASSLGVGGLDTQYF.

This chain connects TRBV6-6 to TRBJ2-7; tentatively, D is TRBD1 or TRBD2 (5 bases each). Trimming removed 0 bases from V and 5 bases from J, with 8 bases in between. This CDR3 has 13 amino acids. Germline V CDR1 and CDR2: MNHNY, SVGAGI (reference sequence). The CDR3 DNA follows: TGTGCCAGCAGTTACTCTTGGGGGAACGAGCAGTACTTC. Translating gives CASSYSWGNEQYF.

This sequence joins TRBV6-1 and TRBJ2-7; 16 positions agree with TRBD2. Trimming at V came to 4 bases and at J to 0 bases, leaving 12 bases not matched to a gene. Germline V CDR1 and CDR2: MNHNS, SASEGT. The CDR3 covers 20 residues. The CDR3 spells CASSGPPGLAGGPLSYEQYF. The CDR3 nucleotides are TGTGCCAGCAGTGGGCCCCCGGGACTAGCGGGAGGGCCCCTCTCCTACGAGCAGTACTTC.

The chain recombines TRBV7-9 with TRBJ2-1; tentatively, D is TRBD2 (6 bases). Trimming pared 6 bases from V and 5 bases from J, leaving 8 bases between. CDR3 size: 12 residues. From germline, CDR1 is SEHNR and CDR2 FQNEAQ (reference sequence). The CDR3 region has the DNA TGTGCCAGCAGGGGGGGAGACAATGAGCAGTTCTTC. Amino acids: CASRGGDNEQFF.

The V gene is TRBV28, the J gene TRBJ1-5; TRBD1 matches 7 bases. This CDR3 region has 14 residues. With V trimmed by 3 bases and J by 6 bases, 5 bases remained unmatched. Germline V gives CDR1 MDHEN, CDR2 SYDVKM. The CDR3 reads CASSFWTGGQPQHF. In DNA, the CDR3 is TGTGCCAGCAGTTTCTGGACAGGTGGTCAGCCCCAGCATTTT.

This chain joins TRBV7-9 and TRBJ2-1; TRBD1 matches 9 bases. The CDR3 has 16 residues. CDR1 is SEHNR and CDR2 is FQNEAQ in the germline V gene (reference sequence). V gave up 8 bases and J gave up 3 bases; unmatched junction bases: 11. The CDR3 coding sequence is TGTGCCAGCGCTCGATCAGGACAGGGGCTCTACAATGAGCAGTTCTTC. This translates into CASARSGQGLYNEQFF. The full variable domain, rest sourced from reference TRBV7-9 and TRBJ2-1, is DTGVSQNPRHKITKRGQNVTFRCDPISEHNRLYWYRQTLGQGPEFLTYFQNEAQLEKSRLLSDRFSAERPKGSFSTLEIQRTEQGDSAMYLCASARSGQGLYNEQFFGPGTRLTVL.

The chain employs TRBV19 and TRBJ2-3; 8 bases align to TRBD2. The V segment lost 4 bases and the J segment 3 bases; nucleotides outside the gene matches: 9. The CDR3 has 16 residues. Germline V gene data show CDR1 as LNHDA and CDR2 as SQIVND (reference sequence). CDR3 residues: CASSTAGTRVTDTQYF. The DNA for the CDR3 is TGTGCCAGTAGTACCGCCGGGACTAGGGTAACAGATACGCAGTATTTT.

About this clone: Distinct nucleotide sequences in the sample also encode this CDR3. The V gene is TRBV28, the J gene TRBJ1-5; D is unclear. This CDR3 is built from 14 residues. V was trimmed by 5 bases and J by 1 base, leaving 9 bases between them. Germline CDR1 and CDR2: MDHEN and SYDVKM. DNA for the CDR3: TGTGCCAGCAGTCTCAAGGGAAGCAATCAGCCCCAGCATTTT. Encoded protein: CASSLKGSNQPQHF.

The chain is built from TRBV15 and TRBJ1-2; perhaps TRBD1 as D (5 bases). V lost 0 bases and J lost 3, with 14 bases in between. Germline-derived CDR1 and CDR2 are LNHNV and YYDKDF (reference sequence). The CDR3 runs 16 residues. For the CDR3, the DNA is TGTGCCACCAGCAGAGAGGGGACTGCACACGACTATGGCTACACCTTC. As protein: CATSREGTAHDYGYTF.

Of note for this clone: Germline and junction disagree at one end, which may indicate a read error. The V and J genes are TRBV7-7 and TRBJ2-3, with unresolved D. Per the germline V gene, CDR1 is SSHAT and CDR2 is FNYEAQ (reference sequence). The CDR3 is 14 residues long. The CDR3 coding sequence is TGTGCTAGCAGCTTAAACCCCCTTGGGGATACGCAGTATTTT. It codes for CASSLNPLGDTQYF.

This chain connects TRBV5-4 to TRBJ2-1; 11 bases match TRBD2. V lost 7 bases and J lost 2; bases outside the gene matches: 2. Germline V CDR1 and CDR2: SGHNT, YYREEE (reference sequence). The CDR3 spans 14 residues. Written as DNA, the CDR3 is TGTGCCAGCGGGACTAGCGGCACCTACAATGAGCAGTTCTTC. Translated, it gives CASGTSGTYNEQFF.

The chain links TRBV11-2 to TRBJ2-7, with D unclear. The CDR3 is 13 amino acids. V lost 2 bases, J lost 3 bases, and 8 bases lay in between. CDR1 is SGHAT, CDR2 FQNNGV, per germline. The CDR3 reads CASSLRPLYEQYF. In DNA, the CDR3 is TGTGCCAGCAGCTTAAGGCCCCTCTACGAGCAGTACTTC.

The V and J genes are TRBV6-1 and TRBJ2-1; no clear D. V was cut by 1 base and J by 4 bases, with 8 bases left in between. CDR3 length: 14 amino acids. In germline, CDR1 is MNHNS, CDR2 SASEGT. The CDR3 reads CASSEVRVYNEQFF. CDR3 DNA: TGTGCCAGCAGTGAAGTGCGAGTTTACAATGAGCAGTTCTTC.

The V call is TRBV9, the J call TRBJ1-3; D is undetermined. Germline V gene sequence: CDR1 SGDLS, CDR2 YYNGEE. V lost 3 bases to trimming and J lost 0 bases, with 7 bases between them. The CDR3 runs to 14 residues. This CDR3 is CASSADDSGNTIYF. The CDR3 nucleotides read TGTGCCAGCAGCGCCGATGACTCTGGAAACACCATATATTTT.

This clone has more than one count but fewer than ten. The V gene is TRBV10-3, the J gene TRBJ1-1; D is undetermined. The CDR3 is made up of 14 amino acids. The V and J ends lost 3 bases and 1 base respectively, with 9 bases between them. Germline V gene lookup returns CDR1 ENHRY and CDR2 SYGVKD. The CDR3 region has the DNA TGTGCCATCAGTGACCCGGCGGGGAACACTGAAGCTTTCTTT. Residues: CAISDPAGNTEAFF.

The genes are TRBV15 and TRBJ2-5, with TRBD2 matching 10 bases. V lost 0 bases and J lost 13; bases outside the gene matches: 11. The CDR3 has 15 residues. The germline gives CDR1 LNHNV, CDR2 YYDKDF (reference sequence). This CDR3 is CATSRDRGSGRPTYF. The CDR3 DNA sequence: TGTGCCACCAGCAGAGATCGAGGTAGCGGGAGGCCCACGTACTTC.

The chain combines TRBV7-9 with TRBJ1-4; TRBD1 might be the D (5 bases). This CDR3 region has 16 residues. From germline, CDR1 is SEHNR and CDR2 FQNEAQ (reference sequence). V was cut by 6 bases and J by 4 bases, with 18 bases left in between. The CDR3 is CASRSSRGTINEKLFF. The CDR3 DNA follows: TGTGCCAGCAGATCCTCGAGAGGGACCATTAATGAAAAACTGTTTTTT.

The V and J genes are TRBV15 and TRBJ1-4, with D possibly TRBD1 on 5 matching bases. V gave up 5 bases and J gave up 4 bases, with 20 bases separating them. Germline loops: CDR1 LNHNV, CDR2 YYDKDF (reference sequence). CDR3 length: 17 residues. The CDR3, as DNA: TGTGCCACCAGCGAAGAGAACACAGGACGGATTAATGAAAAACTGTTTTTT. Translating gives CATSEENTGRINEKLFF.

CDR3 bases: TGTGCCAGCAGCTTAGGGACAGGGGGCTACACCTTC. Its translation is CASSLGTGGYTF. V gene TRBV13 combines with J gene TRBJ1-2, with 7 bases matching TRBD1. The trim removed 0 bases at V and 8 bases at J, leaving 0 bases unmatched. The CDR3 runs 12 residues. Per the germline V gene, CDR1 is PRHDT and CDR2 is FYEKMQ (reference sequence).

The gene calls are TRBV27 and TRBJ2-7; 9 bases align to TRBD1. Trimming cost V 5 bases and J 2 bases; bases outside gene matches: 4. Germline CDR1 and CDR2: MNHEY and SMNVEV (reference sequence). The CDR3 length is 14 residues. CDR3 sequence reads: CASSAGQGTYEQYF. CDR3 sequence (DNA): TGTGCCAGCAGTGCGGGACAGGGTACCTACGAGCAGTACTTC.

The J gene is TRBJ1-2, the V gene TRBV28; perhaps TRBD1 as D (5 bases). This CDR3 contains 14 residues. The germline gives CDR1 MDHEN, CDR2 SYDVKM. Between the trimmed V and J ends, which lost 9 bases and 0 bases, there was a span of 14 bases. The DNA for the CDR3 is TGTGCCAGTACGTCCAGGGATTCTAACTATGGCTACACCTTC. Amino acids: CASTSRDSNYGYTF.

The chain joins TRBV23-1 to TRBJ2-7; 9 bases are shared with TRBD1. TRBV23-1 is marked as an open reading frame, function uncertain. CDR3 size: 17 residues. With 3 bases clipped from V and 3 bases from J, the junction kept 12 bases outside the gene matches. The CDR3 loop reads CASSHEGSGTGSYEQYF. In DNA form, the CDR3 reads TGCGCCAGCAGTCATGAAGGGTCCGGGACAGGGAGCTACGAGCAGTACTTC.

This rearrangement joins TRBV7-3 to TRBJ1-2; D gene uncertain. CDR1 and CDR2 from the germline V gene are SGHTA and FQGTGA. Deletions cut 2 bases from V and 3 bases from J, with 10 bases between. This CDR3 is built from 14 residues. CDR3 residues: CASSLGFGDYGYTF. In DNA, the CDR3 is TGTGCCAGCAGCTTAGGGTTCGGGGACTATGGCTACACCTTC.

V is TRBV27 and J is TRBJ2-1; D is undetermined. The CDR3 consists of 13 residues. The germline V gene has CDR1 MNHEY and CDR2 SMNVEV (reference sequence). V was clipped by 3 bases and J by 7 bases, with 10 bases between them. The DNA for the CDR3 is TGTGCCAGCAGTTTGGTCTCTATGAATGAGCAGTTCTTC. Amino acids: CASSLVSMNEQFF.

The rearrangement links TRBV19 to TRBJ2-7; possible D gene TRBD1, 6 bases. There are 13 residues in the CDR3. Germline loops: CDR1 LNHDA, CDR2 SQIVND (reference sequence). Between the trimmed V and J ends, which lost 5 bases and 3 bases, there was a span of 11 bases. CDR3 amino acids: CASSLGHRYEQYF. Written as DNA, the CDR3 is TGTGCCAGTAGTTTGGGACACCGCTACGAGCAGTACTTC.

The V and J genes are TRBV19 and TRBJ2-5; the match to TRBD2 covers 13 bases. The trim removed 4 bases at V and 4 bases at J, leaving 0 bases unmatched. The CDR3 is made up of 14 amino acids. Germline V CDR1 and CDR2: LNHDA, SQIVND (reference sequence). Written as DNA, the CDR3 is TGTGCCAGTAGTAGGACTAGCGGGAGAGAGACCCAGTACTTC. It specifies CASSRTSGRETQYF.

The rearrangement uses TRBV6-5 and TRBJ2-5; the D gene could be TRBD1 or TRBD2 (5 bases each). The CDR3 loop spans 13 amino acids. CDR1 is MNHEY, CDR2 SVGAGI, per germline. V shed 7 bases and J shed 5 bases, with 14 bases lying between them. Here the CDR3 DNA reads TGTGCCAGCATGGCAGGGTCGGGGGAGACCCAGTACTTC. Amino acid sequence: CASMAGSGETQYF.

The chain's CDR3 is CASRRVFDEQFF. The CDR3 bases are TGTGCCAGCAGGAGGGTTTTTGATGAGCAGTTCTTC. This chain connects TRBV7-9 to TRBJ2-1; D is perhaps TRBD2 (5 bases). V dropped 6 bases and J dropped 8 bases, with 11 bases sitting between them. The CDR3 has 12 residues. Germline CDR1 and CDR2: SEHNR and FQNEAQ (reference sequence).